This T cell receptor (beta chain) stems from a study of shared clonotypes between healthy human individuals (dated by TCRdb to about 2020). Context from the whole study: A couple of women and a few men aged 18 to 49 years were included in the cohort. To increase sequencing depth and limit assay-specific biases, different laboratories used diverse techniques to prepare libraries and sequence TCR repertoires. Each donor's leukapheresis produced roughly between about 0.9 and 9.5 billion PBMCs. For each donor, CD4 naive and CD4 memory were each run on three plates, CD8 naive on two plates, and CD8 memory on one plate. To estimate repertoire size and how much clonotype sharing occurs between individuals, the study deeply sequenced the blood TCR repertoires of 4 to 6 healthy adults. What the authors observed across the whole study: Sharing across several donors was observed for 5% to 6.5% of naive CD4, over 3% of naive CD8, around 2.5% of memory CD4, and roughly 0.4% of memory CD8 clonotypes. Rarefaction of sorted-subset datasets indicated incomplete sequencing despite the large sequencing depth. Naive subsets generally had larger estimated clonotype richness than memory subsets did. Compared with non-shared clonotypes, the clonotypes found in all four sorted-subset donors had higher generation probabilities. Based on pairwise subsampling, the degree of clonotype sharing among donors was expected to be affected by sequencing depth. Because the study included a small number of donors, the genetic and exposure-history diversity represented was limited. Sampling was limited to blood, and TCR repertoires in tissue likely differ from TCR repertoires in blood.

Using the deep immunoSEQ assay, multiplex PCR amplified TCR CDR3 regions from genomic DNA. For each cell subset, the extracted genomic DNA was distributed evenly across all wells of several immunoSEQ 96-well plates, and each plate served as one replicate. Each replicate PCR for sorted subsets received roughly 0.2 ug genomic DNA, equal to about 30,000 T cell genomes. Purified libraries were measured with a Qubit 3.0 fluorometer, size-checked on a Bioanalyzer 2100, and measured again with the KAPA Library Quantification kit. Every immunoSEQ 96-well plate was sequenced on a separate single-read 150-cycle Illumina NextSeq 550 flow cell. As for the original processing: Because the immunoSEQ output held only junctional sequences and lacked quality scores, the filtering could not match the filtering applied to full-length reads. To assign V/J genes and CDR3, sequences were annotated against IMGT germline references using PyIR, a Python wrapper for IgBLAST v1.9. Reads were filtered out if the reads had weak V/J assignments (E-value above 1e-6), no CDR3, stop codons, out-of-frame junctions, or ambiguous translated residues. A V3J clonotype was defined by an identical inferred V gene, J gene, and CDR3 amino acid sequence. The percentage overlap between two repertoires was calculated by dividing the number of shared unique clonotypes by the size of the smaller repertoire. RTK rarefaction, the Chao1 estimator, and Recon v2.1 estimates of unobserved clonotypes were used to assess repertoire richness. For all TCRbeta clonotypes obtained by the gDNA method from a few donors, generation probabilities were computed with OLGA. Held by TCRdb, this immuneACCESS table contains in-frame sequences only and omits some clones. Under half of the omission traces to an unresolved V gene where checked; the cause of the rest is unknown. V, J and clone size were drawn from that table, and D and trimming were deduced from the DNA. For this sample there are roughly 520,000 clones; roughly 95% appear just once. Clones ranked in the top ten supply about 0.067% of the sample.

Healthy HIV-negative adults with no recently reported acute infections or vaccinations were included as donors. Every donor was a Caucasian adult living in Nashville, Tennessee, USA. Magnetic negative selection was used to enrich CD4+ T cells, after which naive cells were positively selected on CD45RA and the negative fraction became the memory subset. After blood collection by leukapheresis, PBMCs were isolated using Ficoll-Histopaque density gradient centrifugation and then cryopreserved in the vapor phase of liquid nitrogen. Purity and quantity of every magnetically sorted T cell population were checked by analytical flow cytometry. Each sorted fraction had its genomic DNA isolated and then quantified by UV absorbance on a Nanodrop 2000c. Unmatched junction bases come to 10, with V trimmed by 5 bases and J by 0 bases. The CDR3 has 17 amino acids, counting the end cysteine and phenylalanine. Here the CDR3 DNA is all that survives: 51 bases in frame from base 1. CDR1 is given as LNHDA and CDR2 as SQIVND, both from the germline V gene (reference sequence).

A remark on this clone: Its specific antigen is unknown. No per-base quality is available; no much larger clone lies one base away.

The chain was built from TRBV19 and TRBJ1-1; 9 bases in between match TRBD1. The receptor was derived from a woman younger than 45 in good health. The sample consisted of naive CD4+ T cells sorted from blood. The cell subset or site tag for this specimen amounts to: CD45RA+ positively selected. The CDR3 region: CASSFRQGGFMNTEAFF. The DNA is TGTGCCAGTAGTTTCCGACAGGGGGGTTTCATGAACACTGAAGCTTTCTTT.